One and the same sample provided the 3 T cell receptor beta chains below, sequenced in a study of shared clonotypes between healthy human individuals. CD45RO-negative, CCR7-selected cells formed the naive CD8 fraction, which excluded terminally differentiated effector memory CD45RA+ cells. Assay: immunoSEQ multiplex PCR; the TCRdb copy retains only in-frame clones and omits some. The sample consists of approximately 2,200,000 clones, roughly 91% of them appearing once. The sample taken for sequencing was naive CD8+ T cells from PBMCs. These receptors were taken from a man aged 18 to 29 in good health. Some clones in this sample may be carry-over from other donors' samples.

This clone was seen a few times. The CDR3 bases are TGTGCCAGTAGTTTAGCGACAAAGATTAACACTGAAGCTTTCTTT. Translated, it gives CASSLATKINTEAFF. V usage is TRBV19 and J usage is TRBJ1-1; no definite D call. The CDR3 is 15 amino acids. V lost 5 bases, J lost 2 bases, and 15 bases lay in between. Germline V gives CDR1 LNHDA, CDR2 SQIVND (reference sequence).

This chain connects TRBV6-1 to TRBJ1-2; D gene uncertain. The CDR3 runs 14 residues. The V gene lost 0 bases and the J gene lost 7 bases, with 12 bases spanning the gap. CDR1 and CDR2 from the germline V gene are MNHNS and SASEGT. In DNA form, the CDR3 reads TGTGCCAGCAGTGAAGCTGGCAGGCGACTTGGCTACACCTTC. Residues: CASSEAGRRLGYTF.

The V call is TRBV5-1, the J call TRBJ1-4, with D perhaps TRBD1 (5 bases). This CDR3 has 16 amino acids. The germline CDR1 and CDR2 sequences are SGHRS and YFSETQ. V was clipped by 0 bases and J by 5 bases, with 14 bases between them. For the CDR3, the DNA is TGCGCCAGCAGCTTGGCCATCGGGGGGTCCAATGAAAAACTGTTTTTT. Residues: CASSLAIGGSNEKLFF.